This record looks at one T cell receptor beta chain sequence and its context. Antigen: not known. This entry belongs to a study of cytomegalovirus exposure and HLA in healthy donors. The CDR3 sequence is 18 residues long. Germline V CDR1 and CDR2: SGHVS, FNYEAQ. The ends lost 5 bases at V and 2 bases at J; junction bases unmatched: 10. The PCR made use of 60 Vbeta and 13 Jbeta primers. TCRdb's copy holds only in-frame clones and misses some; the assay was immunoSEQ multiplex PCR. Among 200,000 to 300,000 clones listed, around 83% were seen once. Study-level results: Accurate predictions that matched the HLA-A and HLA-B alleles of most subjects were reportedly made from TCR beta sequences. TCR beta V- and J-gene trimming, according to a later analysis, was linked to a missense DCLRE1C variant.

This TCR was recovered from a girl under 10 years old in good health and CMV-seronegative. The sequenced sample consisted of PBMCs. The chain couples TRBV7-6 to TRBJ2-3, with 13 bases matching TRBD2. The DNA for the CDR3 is TGTGCCAGCAGCCCCACCCGGACTAGCGGGGGCCCCACAGATACGCAGTATTTT. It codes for CASSPTRTSGGPTDTQYF.